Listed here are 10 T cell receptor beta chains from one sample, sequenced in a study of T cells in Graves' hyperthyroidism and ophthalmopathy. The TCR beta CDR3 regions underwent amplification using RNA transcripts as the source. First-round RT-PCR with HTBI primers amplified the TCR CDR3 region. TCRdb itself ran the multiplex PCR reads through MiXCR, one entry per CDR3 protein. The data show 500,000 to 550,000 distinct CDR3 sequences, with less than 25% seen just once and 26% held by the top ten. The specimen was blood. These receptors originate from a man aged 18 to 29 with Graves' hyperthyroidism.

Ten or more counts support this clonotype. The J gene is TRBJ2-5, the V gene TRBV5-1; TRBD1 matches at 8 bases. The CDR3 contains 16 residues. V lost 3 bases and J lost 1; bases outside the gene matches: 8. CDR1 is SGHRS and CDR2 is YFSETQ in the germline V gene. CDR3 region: CASSWGTGGVQETQYF. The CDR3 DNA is TGCGCCAGCAGCTGGGGGACAGGAGGGGTCCAAGAGACCCAGTACTTC.

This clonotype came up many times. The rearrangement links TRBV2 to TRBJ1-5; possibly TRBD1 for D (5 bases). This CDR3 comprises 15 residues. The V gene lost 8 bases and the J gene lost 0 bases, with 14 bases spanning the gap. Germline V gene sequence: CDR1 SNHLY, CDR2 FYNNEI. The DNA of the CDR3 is TGTGCCAGCGCCCGGGACGTATATAGCAATCAGCCCCAGCATTTT. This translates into CASARDVYSNQPQHF.

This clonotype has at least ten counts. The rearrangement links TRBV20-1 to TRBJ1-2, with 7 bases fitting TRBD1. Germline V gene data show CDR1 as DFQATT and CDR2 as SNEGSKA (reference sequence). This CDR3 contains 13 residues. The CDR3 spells CIIPGTANYGYTF. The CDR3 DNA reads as TGCATCATTCCCGGGACAGCTAACTATGGCTACACCTTC.

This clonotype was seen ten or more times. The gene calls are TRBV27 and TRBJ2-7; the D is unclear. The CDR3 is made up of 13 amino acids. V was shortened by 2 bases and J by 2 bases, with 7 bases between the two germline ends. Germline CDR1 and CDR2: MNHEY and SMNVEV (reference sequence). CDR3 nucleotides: TGTGCCAGCAGTTTAGGCCCACCCTACGAGCAGTACTTC. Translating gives CASSLGPPYEQYF.

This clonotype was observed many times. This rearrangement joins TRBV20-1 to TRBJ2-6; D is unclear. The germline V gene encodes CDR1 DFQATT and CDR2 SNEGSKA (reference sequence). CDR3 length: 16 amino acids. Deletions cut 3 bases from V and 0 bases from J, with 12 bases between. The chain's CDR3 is CSASGEVPSGANVLTF. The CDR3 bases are TGCAGTGCTAGTGGTGAGGTTCCCTCTGGGGCCAACGTCCTGACTTTC.

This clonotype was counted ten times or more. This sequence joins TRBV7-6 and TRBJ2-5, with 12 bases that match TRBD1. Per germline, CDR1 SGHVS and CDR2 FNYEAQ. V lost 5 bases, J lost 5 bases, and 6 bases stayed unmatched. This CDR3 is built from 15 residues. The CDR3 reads CASSLGTGGAETQYF. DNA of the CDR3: TGTGCCAGCAGCCTTGGGACAGGGGGCGCGGAGACCCAGTACTTC.

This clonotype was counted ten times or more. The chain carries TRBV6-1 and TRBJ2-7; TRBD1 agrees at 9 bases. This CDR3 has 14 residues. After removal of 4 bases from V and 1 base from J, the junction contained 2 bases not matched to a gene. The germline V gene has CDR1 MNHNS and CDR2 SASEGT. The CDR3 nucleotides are TGTGCCAGCAGTGCTGGACAGGGGTCCTACGAGCAGTACTTC. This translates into CASSAGQGSYEQYF.

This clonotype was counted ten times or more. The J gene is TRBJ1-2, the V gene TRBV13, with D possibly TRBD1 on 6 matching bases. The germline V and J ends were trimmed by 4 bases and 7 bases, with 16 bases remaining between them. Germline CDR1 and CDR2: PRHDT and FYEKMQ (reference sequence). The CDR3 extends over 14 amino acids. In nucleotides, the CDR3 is TGTGCCAGCAGCTCAGATTACAGGGAGGCTGGCTACACCTTC. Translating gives CASSSDYREAGYTF.

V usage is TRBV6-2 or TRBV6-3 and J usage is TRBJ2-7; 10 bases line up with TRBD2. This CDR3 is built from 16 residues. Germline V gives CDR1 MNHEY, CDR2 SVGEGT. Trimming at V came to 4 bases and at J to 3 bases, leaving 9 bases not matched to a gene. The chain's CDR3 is CASSFFVAGGFYEQYF. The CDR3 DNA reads TGTGCCAGCAGTTTCTTTGTAGCGGGAGGTTTCTACGAGCAGTACTTC.

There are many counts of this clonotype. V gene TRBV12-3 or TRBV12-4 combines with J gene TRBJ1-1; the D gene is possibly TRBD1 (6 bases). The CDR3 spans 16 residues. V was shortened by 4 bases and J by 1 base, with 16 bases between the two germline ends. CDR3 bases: TGTGCCAGCAGTTCCTTCTTGCCGGACAGGAACACTGAAGCTTTCTTT. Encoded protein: CASSSFLPDRNTEAFF.